The 13 T cell receptor beta chains listed next were all sequenced from one sample in a study of blood T cell repertoires in COVID-19. This table comes from immunoSEQ multiplex PCR, and its TCRdb copy is limited to in-frame clones, with some not included. The profile covers a few hundred thousand clones, with roughly 87% appearing a single time and 5.1% taken by the ten largest. The specimen was PBMCs or T cells enriched from blood (not recorded which). These receptors originate from a woman between 50 and 59 years old who had recovered from COVID-19.

The V gene is TRBV27, the J gene TRBJ2-3; the D gene is possibly TRBD2 (5 bases). The CDR3 is 18 amino acids. Trimming cost V 5 bases and J 0 bases, with 21 bases left between them. Per germline, CDR1 MNHEY and CDR2 SMNVEV (reference sequence). The CDR3 here is CASSPRWGWRTSTDTQYF. CDR3 coding DNA: TGTGCCAGCAGTCCACGTTGGGGATGGCGGACTAGCACAGATACGCAGTATTTT.

The gene calls are TRBV19 and TRBJ1-3; possibly TRBD1 for D (5 bases). The CDR3 is 17 amino acids. Trimming pared 3 bases from V and 0 bases from J, leaving 15 bases between. CDR1 is LNHDA, CDR2 SQIVND, per germline (reference sequence). The CDR3 nucleotides are TGTGCCAGTAGTATGGGCGGCAGGGCGAGCTCTGGAAACACCATATATTTT. Translating gives CASSMGGRASSGNTIYF.

This clone was observed a handful of times. The CDR3 region has the DNA TGTGCCAGTAGTATAGCGTGGAAGGGGTGGCACTATGGCTACACCTTC. It yields the protein CASSIAWKGWHYGYTF. The gene calls are TRBV19 and TRBJ1-2; D is possibly TRBD1 (5 bases). V lost 1 base to trimming and J lost 3 bases, with 15 bases between them. Germline CDR1 and CDR2: LNHDA and SQIVND (reference sequence). The CDR3 contains 16 residues.

This chain connects TRBV27 to TRBJ1-6; possibly TRBD1 for D (6 bases). Looked up from germline, CDR1 is MNHEY and CDR2 is SMNVEV (reference sequence). The germline V and J ends were trimmed by 5 bases and 7 bases, with 15 bases remaining between them. The CDR3 covers 15 residues. The DNA of the CDR3 is TGTGCCAGCAGTCCCGCCGGGACAAGAAATTCACCCCTCCACTTT. It yields the protein CASSPAGTRNSPLHF.

The rearrangement uses TRBV11-2 and TRBJ2-2, with TRBD1 matching 7 bases. Germline V CDR1 and CDR2: SGHAT, FQNNGV. V was pared by 1 base and J by 2 bases, with 13 bases of the junction left unmatched. The CDR3 is 19 amino acids. CDR3 loop: CASSLGHMLRTGNTGELFF. CDR3 DNA sequence: TGTGCCAGCAGCTTAGGTCATATGTTGAGGACAGGCAACACCGGGGAGCTGTTTTTT.

The chain recombines TRBV14 with TRBJ1-1, with 9 bases lining up with TRBD1. Germline loops: CDR1 SGHDN, CDR2 FVKESK. V was pared by 9 bases and J by 1 base, with 9 bases of the junction left unmatched. The CDR3 contains 15 residues. CDR3 region: CASSQQGARNTEAFF. CDR3 DNA sequence: TGTGCCAGTAGTCAACAGGGGGCAAGGAACACTGAAGCTTTCTTT.

Only one count was recorded for this clone. V is TRBV6-2 or TRBV6-3 and J is TRBJ2-7; D might be TRBD1 (7 bases). The V end lost 0 bases, the J end lost 4 bases, and 16 bases lay between the germline ends. The CDR3 sequence is 16 residues long. Germline values: CDR1 MNHEY, CDR2 SVGEGT. CDR3 in DNA: TGTGCCAGCAGTTACTCGATTGCAGGGGGGTGGTACGAGCAGTACTTC. It codes for CASSYSIAGGWYEQYF.

The chain couples TRBV7-8 to TRBJ1-1; D gene ambiguous. This CDR3 is built from 16 residues. V was cut by 1 base and J by 1 base, with 13 bases left in between. Germline V gene sequence: CDR1 SGHVS, CDR2 FQNEAQ. Here the CDR3 reads CASSLEAGAGNTEAFF. As DNA, the CDR3 is TGTGCCAGCAGCTTAGAAGCGGGAGCAGGGAACACTGAAGCTTTCTTT.

The J gene is TRBJ1-4, the V gene TRBV28; no definite D call. This CDR3 is 15 amino acids long. CDR1 is MDHEN, CDR2 SYDVKM, per germline. V dropped 6 bases and J dropped 4 bases, with 15 bases sitting between them. The CDR3 DNA is TGTGCCAGCAGCGGCGACGTCCGGGGTAATGAAAAACTGTTTTTT. Amino acid sequence: CASSGDVRGNEKLFF.

The genes are TRBV3-1 (or the pseudogene TRBV3-2) and TRBJ1-5; no clear D gene. V dropped 2 bases and J dropped 0 bases, with 5 bases sitting between them. CDR1 and CDR2 (germline): LGHDT, YNNKEL (reference sequence). The CDR3 extends over 14 amino acids. CDR3 protein: CASSQRDSNQPQHF. The CDR3 DNA is TGTGCCAGCAGCCAACGGGATAGCAATCAGCCCCAGCATTTT.

The J gene is TRBJ2-7, the V gene TRBV15, with 10 nucleotides matching TRBD1. Germline trimming cut 5 bases from V and 3 bases from J; bases unmatched to any gene: 7. Germline V CDR1 and CDR2: LNHNV, YYDKDF (reference sequence). CDR3 length: 15 residues. The CDR3 region is CATSRPGQGYYEQYF. CDR3 sequence (DNA): TGTGCCACCAGCCGACCGGGACAGGGGTACTACGAGCAGTACTTC.

This chain links TRBV4-3 with TRBJ1-1; 10 bases align to TRBD1. The germline V gene has CDR1 LGHNA and CDR2 YSLEER. The trim removed 4 bases at V and 7 bases at J, leaving 3 bases unmatched. The CDR3 is made up of 13 amino acids. Here the CDR3 reads CASSRTGGLEAFF. The CDR3 DNA reads TGCGCCAGCAGCCGGACAGGGGGACTTGAAGCTTTCTTT.

This clone has just one count. This chain uses TRBV7-9 with TRBJ1-2; D is perhaps TRBD1 (5 bases). The CDR3 consists of 15 residues. Per the germline V gene, CDR1 is SEHNR and CDR2 is FQNEAQ (reference sequence). Deletions cut 1 base from V and 8 bases from J, with 17 bases between. Written as DNA, the CDR3 is TGTGCCAGCAGCTTAGGGGGGGTCCACGTGGCGGGCTACACCTTC. Residues: CASSLGGVHVAGYTF.